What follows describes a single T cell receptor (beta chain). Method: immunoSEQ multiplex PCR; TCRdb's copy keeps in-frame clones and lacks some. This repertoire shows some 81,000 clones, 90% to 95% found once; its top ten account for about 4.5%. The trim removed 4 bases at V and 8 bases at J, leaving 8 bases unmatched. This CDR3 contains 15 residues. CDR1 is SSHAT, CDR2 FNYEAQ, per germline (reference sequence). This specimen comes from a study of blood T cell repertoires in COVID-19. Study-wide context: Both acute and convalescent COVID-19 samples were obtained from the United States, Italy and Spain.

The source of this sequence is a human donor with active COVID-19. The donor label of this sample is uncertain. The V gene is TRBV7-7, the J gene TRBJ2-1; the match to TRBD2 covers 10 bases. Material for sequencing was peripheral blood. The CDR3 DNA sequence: TGTGCCAGCAGCTCGAGCGGGGGGGGCGCCTATGAGCAGTTCTTC. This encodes CASSSSGGGAYEQFF.